This is a list of T cell receptor beta chains from one sample in a study of T cell responses to AZD1222 COVID-19 vaccine. Here immunoSEQ multiplex PCR was the method, and the copy in TCRdb shows in-frame clones only, minus some. The data contain 240,000 or so clones, 85% to 95% of them singletons. Sequenced here: peripheral blood, sampled on day 0 of AZD1222 vaccination. These receptors came from an adult in good health. Each CDR3 is given with its conserved first and last residue. The D gene is left open where the match is weak. Only some rows state a clone size, as once, few, many or a class for expanded clones.

d_call: .; v_call: TRBV5-1; clone_size: .; j_call: TRBJ2-6; cdr3_nt: TGCGCCAGCAGCTTGGACAGACTCTCTGGGGCCAACGTCCTGACTTTC; cdr3_aa: CASSLDRLSGANVLTF
d_call: .; v_call: TRBV21-1; clone_size: .; j_call: TRBJ1-6; cdr3_nt: TGTGCCAGCAGCAGACAGGCTCAACTGGCACCATCGAGCTCCTATAATTCACCCCTCCACTTT; cdr3_aa: CASSRQAQLAPSSSYNSPLHF
d_call: .; v_call: TRBV5-1; clone_size: .; j_call: TRBJ1-6; cdr3_nt: TGCGCCAGCAGTCAGGCCCCGCAGTTAGGGTCCTATAATTCACCCCTCCACTTT; cdr3_aa: CASSQAPQLGSYNSPLHF
d_call: .; v_call: TRBV28; clone_size: .; j_call: TRBJ2-4; cdr3_nt: TGTGCCAGCAGTGCCCCCGGGGGAAGTAAAAACATTCAGTACTTC; cdr3_aa: CASSAPGGSKNIQYF
d_call: TRBD1; v_call: TRBV30; clone_size: few; j_call: TRBJ2-7; cdr3_nt: TGTGCCTGGGGACAGGGGGGCTCCGAGCAGTACTTC; cdr3_aa: CAWGQGGSEQYF
d_call: .; v_call: TRBV5-1; clone_size: .; j_call: TRBJ2-7; cdr3_nt: TGCGCCAGCAGCCCCCCCGGTGACGAGCAGTACTTC; cdr3_aa: CASSPPGDEQYF
d_call: .; v_call: TRBV19; clone_size: .; j_call: TRBJ1-2; cdr3_nt: TGTGCCAGTAGTAAAGGTCGGGGGGCAGGAGGCTACACCTTC; cdr3_aa: CASSKGRGAGGYTF
d_call: .; v_call: TRBV7-9; clone_size: once; j_call: TRBJ2-7; cdr3_nt: TGTGCCAGCAGCTTAACCGGAACATACTACGAGCAGTACTTC; cdr3_aa: CASSLTGTYYEQYF
d_call: TRBD1; v_call: TRBV7-2; clone_size: .; j_call: TRBJ2-1; cdr3_nt: TGTGCCAGCAGCTCTTGGACAGGGGTCAATGAGCAGTTCTTC; cdr3_aa: CASSSWTGVNEQFF
d_call: .; v_call: TRBV7-2; clone_size: .; j_call: TRBJ1-2; cdr3_nt: TGTGCCAGCAGCTTAGGTAGACAAGCCTATGGCTACACCTTC; cdr3_aa: CASSLGRQAYGYTF
d_call: TRBD1; v_call: TRBV6-5; clone_size: .; j_call: TRBJ1-1; cdr3_nt: TGTGCCAGCAGTACCGGGACAGGGATGGAAGTAGCTTTCTTT; cdr3_aa: CASSTGTGMEVAFF
d_call: .; v_call: TRBV28; clone_size: .; j_call: TRBJ2-7; cdr3_nt: TGTGCCAGCAGTTTTGTAAAGCTTCCCTCCTACGAGCAGTACTTC; cdr3_aa: CASSFVKLPSYEQYF
d_call: TRBD2; v_call: TRBV4-3; clone_size: .; j_call: TRBJ2-2; cdr3_nt: TGCGCCAGCAGCCGGGGAGGGTCGGGCACCGGGGAGCTGTTTTTT; cdr3_aa: CASSRGGSGTGELFF
d_call: .; v_call: TRBV30; clone_size: .; j_call: TRBJ2-1; cdr3_nt: TGTGCCTGGAGCCCTTACGGGAATGAGCAGTTCTTC; cdr3_aa: CAWSPYGNEQFF
d_call: .; v_call: TRBV11-2; clone_size: .; j_call: TRBJ1-3; cdr3_nt: TGTGCCAGCAGCTTTGAGGGCCAAAGACCTGGAAACACCATATATTTT; cdr3_aa: CASSFEGQRPGNTIYF
d_call: TRBD2; v_call: TRBV7-9; clone_size: once; j_call: TRBJ2-1; cdr3_nt: TGTGCCAGCAGCCCCAGAGGGACTAGCGACTCAAGCTCCTACAATGAGCAGTTCTTC; cdr3_aa: CASSPRGTSDSSSYNEQFF
d_call: TRBD1; v_call: TRBV6-5; clone_size: .; j_call: TRBJ1-6; cdr3_nt: TGTGCCAGCAGTTCAAGTTGGGACAGGAATAATTCACCCCTCCACTTT; cdr3_aa: CASSSSWDRNNSPLHF
d_call: TRBD1; v_call: TRBV20-1; clone_size: .; j_call: TRBJ1-2; cdr3_nt: TGCAGTGCTGGGGGACAGGTGAGCTACACCTTC; cdr3_aa: CSAGGQVSYTF
d_call: .; v_call: TRBV2; clone_size: .; j_call: TRBJ2-2; cdr3_nt: TGTGCCAGCAGCCCCCGGGACAAAGGAGCCGGGGAGCTGTTTTTT; cdr3_aa: CASSPRDKGAGELFF
d_call: .; v_call: TRBV10-3; clone_size: .; j_call: TRBJ2-7; cdr3_nt: TGTGCCATCAGTGAGTCCCGAGCGGCGCAGTACTTC; cdr3_aa: CAISESRAAQYF
d_call: .; v_call: TRBV19; clone_size: .; j_call: TRBJ2-5; cdr3_nt: TGTGCCAGTAGTGCCTCCGGACCGCCCGGAGAGACCCAGTACTTC; cdr3_aa: CASSASGPPGETQYF
d_call: TRBD1; v_call: TRBV19; clone_size: .; j_call: TRBJ1-5; cdr3_nt: TGTGCCAGCGCCGGGACAGGGAATCAGCCCCAGCATTTT; cdr3_aa: CASAGTGNQPQHF
d_call: .; v_call: TRBV5-4; clone_size: .; j_call: TRBJ2-5; cdr3_nt: TGTGCCAGCAGCTCCATTCGGGGTTGGCAAGAGACCCAGTACTTC; cdr3_aa: CASSSIRGWQETQYF
d_call: TRBD1; v_call: TRBV28; clone_size: .; j_call: TRBJ1-5; cdr3_nt: TGTGCCAGCAGTGCAGGGGGTTTTCAGCCCCAGCATTTT; cdr3_aa: CASSAGGFQPQHF
d_call: .; v_call: TRBV28; clone_size: .; j_call: TRBJ2-1; cdr3_nt: TGTGCCAGCAGTTTCCTTGGGGCCGTTAGGGGCAATGAGCAGTTCTTC; cdr3_aa: CASSFLGAVRGNEQFF
d_call: TRBD2; v_call: TRBV19; clone_size: .; j_call: TRBJ2-7; cdr3_nt: TGTGCCAGTAGTGCCGGGGGTAGCGGGAGGTACGAGCAGTACTTC; cdr3_aa: CASSAGGSGRYEQYF
d_call: .; v_call: TRBV2; clone_size: once; j_call: TRBJ2-1; cdr3_nt: TGTGCCAGCAGTGATCGTTCCAATGAGCAGTTCTTC; cdr3_aa: CASSDRSNEQFF
d_call: TRBD1; v_call: TRBV7-8; clone_size: few; j_call: TRBJ2-7; cdr3_nt: TGTGCCAGCAGCAAAGGACAGGGGTACTACGAGCAGTACTTC; cdr3_aa: CASSKGQGYYEQYF
d_call: TRBD2; v_call: TRBV12-3/TRBV12-4; clone_size: .; j_call: TRBJ2-1; cdr3_nt: TGTGCCAGCACCCCTAGCGGGGGGAGTGAGCAGTTCTTC; cdr3_aa: CASTPSGGSEQFF
d_call: .; v_call: TRBV6-2/TRBV6-3; clone_size: .; j_call: TRBJ1-4; cdr3_nt: TGTGCCAGCAGTTACGGTCCGTTTGGGGAAAAACTGTTTTTT; cdr3_aa: CASSYGPFGEKLFF
d_call: .; v_call: TRBV4-3; clone_size: .; j_call: TRBJ2-5; cdr3_nt: TGCGCCAGCAGCCAAGATCCTCGGGCGGTGGAGACCCAGTACTTC; cdr3_aa: CASSQDPRAVETQYF
d_call: TRBD1; v_call: TRBV11-3; clone_size: .; j_call: TRBJ1-1; cdr3_nt: TGTGCCAGCAGCCCTCGGCCGAGACAGGGAGAGGGTGAAGCTTTCTTT; cdr3_aa: CASSPRPRQGEGEAFF
d_call: .; v_call: TRBV10-3; clone_size: .; j_call: TRBJ1-2; cdr3_nt: TGTGCCATCAGTGAGCCTGAAACGTCCAACTATGGCTACACCTTC; cdr3_aa: CAISEPETSNYGYTF
d_call: TRBD2; v_call: TRBV6-5; clone_size: once; j_call: TRBJ2-7; cdr3_nt: TGTGCCAGCAATGGGGGGGGGTTGAACGAGCAGTACTTC; cdr3_aa: CASNGGGLNEQYF
d_call: TRBD1; v_call: TRBV10-1; clone_size: .; j_call: TRBJ1-5; cdr3_nt: TGCGCCCCCCACGGGGACAGGGAGAATCAGCCCCAGCATTTT; cdr3_aa: CAPHGDRENQPQHF
d_call: .; v_call: TRBV7-6; clone_size: .; j_call: TRBJ2-7; cdr3_nt: TGTGCCAGCAGCTTCGGCAGGGAAGCCTCCTACGAGCAGTACTTC; cdr3_aa: CASSFGREASYEQYF
d_call: .; v_call: TRBV9; clone_size: .; j_call: TRBJ2-2; cdr3_nt: TGTGCCAGCAGCCCCGCCGGGATGAACACCGGGGAGCTGTTTTTT; cdr3_aa: CASSPAGMNTGELFF
d_call: .; v_call: TRBV4-2; clone_size: .; j_call: TRBJ2-5; cdr3_nt: TGTGCCAGCAGCCAAGATCGTTTAGCCCAAGAGACCCAGTACTTC; cdr3_aa: CASSQDRLAQETQYF
d_call: .; v_call: TRBV11-2; clone_size: once; j_call: TRBJ1-6; cdr3_nt: TGTGCCAGCAGCTTAGAGGGTATTCACAATTCACCCCTCCACTTT; cdr3_aa: CASSLEGIHNSPLHF
d_call: .; v_call: TRBV5-1; clone_size: .; j_call: TRBJ2-5; cdr3_nt: TGCGCCAGCAGCTCGTACCAAGAGACCCAGTACTTC; cdr3_aa: CASSSYQETQYF
d_call: TRBD1; v_call: TRBV2; clone_size: .; j_call: TRBJ1-6; cdr3_nt: TGTGCCAGCAAACGACAGGGAGGGGAATCACCCCTCCACTTT; cdr3_aa: CASKRQGGESPLHF
d_call: TRBD2; v_call: TRBV4-1; clone_size: .; j_call: TRBJ2-7; cdr3_nt: TGCGCCAGCAGCCGAATTAGCGGGGGGGCCTACGAGCAGTACTTC; cdr3_aa: CASSRISGGAYEQYF
d_call: .; v_call: TRBV24-1; clone_size: .; j_call: TRBJ1-2; cdr3_nt: TGTGCCACCAGTGACTTGGACTATGGCTACACCTTC; cdr3_aa: CATSDLDYGYTF